Listed below are T cell receptor beta chains from one sample, sequenced in a study of blood T cell repertoires in COVID-19. Only in-frame clones appear in the TCRdb table, and some are missing; sequencing was by immunoSEQ multiplex PCR. The table lists about 160,000 clones, 70% to 85% of them singletons. The sample comprised peripheral blood. The receptors shown here come from a man older than 75 with COVID-19, enrolled during active disease. The CDR3 runs from the conserved cysteine through the conserved F or W. The order of the fields is CDR3 length, V gene, D gene, clone size, J gene, CDR3 DNA, CDR3 protein. A D gene is named only where the DNA matches it firmly. Part of the rows lack a size; the others show once, few, many or a class for expanded clones.

length: 17; V: TRBV5-3; D: TRBD1; size: .; J: TRBJ1-1; DNA: TGTGCCGTAGGGACAGGGAAGATAAATAAATTGTTGGCTGAAGCTTTCTTT; CDR3: CAVGTGKINKLLAEAFF
length: 15; V: TRBV5-1; D: TRBD2; size: .; J: TRBJ2-1; DNA: TGCGCCAGCAGCCTCAGGACTAGCCGTTACAATGAGCAGTTCTTC; CDR3: CASSLRTSRYNEQFF
length: 14; V: TRBV5-5; D: TRBD2; size: .; J: TRBJ2-5; DNA: TGTGCCAGCCACGGGGGGGCTGCGGGGGAGACCCAGTACTTC; CDR3: CASHGGAAGETQYF
length: 14; V: TRBV7-2; D: .; size: .; J: TRBJ2-7; DNA: TGTGCCAGCAGCTTTAACCGGGACTCCTACGAGCAGTACTTC; CDR3: CASSFNRDSYEQYF
length: 13; V: TRBV3-1/TRBV3-2; D: .; size: few; J: TRBJ1-2; DNA: TGTGCCAGCAGCCAAAGGGGGAGCTATGGCTACACCTTC; CDR3: CASSQRGSYGYTF
length: 15; V: TRBV28; D: .; size: .; J: TRBJ2-2; DNA: TGTGCCAGCAGTTTACCCAGGTCGAACACCGGGGAGCTGTTTTTT; CDR3: CASSLPRSNTGELFF
length: 15; V: TRBV5-5; D: TRBD1; size: .; J: TRBJ1-2; DNA: TGTGCCAGCAGCTTTACAGGGGGGCCCAACTATGGCTACACCTTC; CDR3: CASSFTGGPNYGYTF
length: 15; V: TRBV6-2/TRBV6-3; D: TRBD2; size: .; J: TRBJ2-1; DNA: TGTGCCAGCAGTTACCGGGGTCTAGCGGGGGGCGAGCAGTTCTTC; CDR3: CASSYRGLAGGEQFF
length: 15; V: TRBV7-9; D: .; size: .; J: TRBJ2-1; DNA: TGTGCCAGCAGCCGAGGACTTGGGGAATACAATGAGCAGTTCTTC; CDR3: CASSRGLGEYNEQFF
length: 14; V: TRBV19; D: .; size: .; J: TRBJ1-4; DNA: TGTGCCACCACCTGGGGGCAGGGTAATGAAAAACTGTTTTTT; CDR3: CATTWGQGNEKLFF
length: 15; V: TRBV28; D: .; size: .; J: TRBJ2-2; DNA: TGTGCCAGCAGTTTAGGGAGTTTGAACACCGGGGAGCTGTTTTTT; CDR3: CASSLGSLNTGELFF
length: 12; V: TRBV3-1/TRBV3-2; D: .; size: .; J: TRBJ1-2; DNA: TGTGCCAGCAGCCAAGTCGGGTCTGGCTACACCTTC; CDR3: CASSQVGSGYTF
length: 14; V: TRBV7-2; D: .; size: .; J: TRBJ1-1; DNA: TGTGCCAGCAGCGTAAGACAGCTTGTCACTGAAGCTTTCTTT; CDR3: CASSVRQLVTEAFF
length: 13; V: TRBV6-1; D: TRBD1; size: few; J: TRBJ2-1; DNA: TGTGCCAGCAGCCCATACGGACAGGGGAAGCAGTTCTTC; CDR3: CASSPYGQGKQFF
length: 17; V: TRBV11-2; D: TRBD2; size: .; J: TRBJ2-3; DNA: TGTGCCAGCAGCCCCCCGGGAGCGGGGTTCTACACAGATACGCAGTATTTT; CDR3: CASSPPGAGFYTDTQYF
length: 16; V: TRBV6-6; D: TRBD1; size: .; J: TRBJ1-1; DNA: TGTGCCAGCAGTTACCCTCGACAGGGGAGGAACACTGAAGCTTTCTTT; CDR3: CASSYPRQGRNTEAFF
length: 13; V: TRBV5-4; D: .; size: .; J: TRBJ1-2; DNA: TGTGCCAGCAGCTTGGGGGGGACATCTGGAATCACCTTC; CDR3: CASSLGGTSGITF
length: 16; V: TRBV12-1; D: .; size: .; J: TRBJ1-1; DNA: TGTGCCAGCAGCTTTGCGGACGGGGAGGGGAACACTGAAGCTTTCTTT; CDR3: CASSFADGEGNTEAFF
length: 13; V: TRBV29-1; D: .; size: .; J: TRBJ1-1; DNA: TGCAGCGTCCATTCCCCCAGGAACACTGAAGCTTTCTTT; CDR3: CSVHSPRNTEAFF
length: 14; V: TRBV5-1; D: .; size: .; J: TRBJ1-3; DNA: TGCGCCAGCAGCTCCGGGGACTCTGGAAACACCATATATTTT; CDR3: CASSSGDSGNTIYF
length: 19; V: TRBV7-2; D: TRBD2; size: .; J: TRBJ2-1; DNA: TGTGCCAGCAGCCCACTCGGGACTAGCGGGGGACATTCTTACAATGAGCAGTTCTTC; CDR3: CASSPLGTSGGHSYNEQFF
length: 15; V: TRBV7-7; D: TRBD2; size: .; J: TRBJ2-5; DNA: TGTGCCAGCAGCCTGGGACTAGGGGTACAAGAGACCCAGTACTTC; CDR3: CASSLGLGVQETQYF